This T cell receptor beta chain was identified in a study of beta chain features in type 1 diabetes. General study results and limits: Across all four CD4+ subsets, people with type 1 diabetes showed modestly shorter TCRB CDR3s.

The sample holds a few counts of this clone. Its target is not known. Germline V gene lookup returns CDR1 SGHVS and CDR2 FQNEAQ. The CDR3 runs to 15 residues. J gave up 2 bases and V 1 base, and 2 bases lay outside the gene matches. Stem cell-like memory, regulatory, central memory and naive CD4+ cells were sorted via CD45RO/CCR7/CD25/CD127/CD95/CD27. Of the isolated RNA, all was reverse transcribed, and so the sequenced material was expressed TCRB transcripts. The table came from immunoSEQ multiplex PCR; TCRdb's copy has only in-frame clones and leaves some out. The table lists hundreds of thousands of clones, 13% of them singletons.

This sequence joins TRBV7-8 and TRBJ2-3, with 8 positions matching TRBD1. Source material: naive CD4+ T cells from blood. The sequence came from a man aged 18 to 35 with type 1 diabetes. CDR3 DNA: TGTGCCAGCAGCTTAGGGACAGGGATCACAGATACGCAGTATTTT. Translating it yields CASSLGTGITDTQYF.